This T cell receptor beta chain was sequenced for a study of T-cell reconstitution after alpha-beta-depleted transplantation in children. Findings and caveats of the study: Newly generated T cells supplied most T-cell counts and diversity one year post-transplant. Several hundred graft clones that had expanded were reportedly the source of alpha-beta T cells about two months after transplant. Surviving recipient T cells and thymic progenitors accounted for the high day-60 TCRbeta diversity observed in some patients.

Germline-derived CDR1 and CDR2 are MDHEN and SYDVKM. The CDR3 consists of 15 residues. Trimming cost V 3 bases and J 6 bases, with 18 bases left between them. Unique molecular identifiers were used to barcode this TCRbeta library. One entry per CDR3 protein results from TCRdb running MiXCR on the PCR reads. The sample lists roughly 500,000 distinct CDR3 sequences, roughly a tenth occurring once. In its sample, this clonotype was seen many times. No antigen is known for it. This specimen consisted of PBMCs, obtained before TCRalphabeta/CD19-depleted stem cell transplant. This chain connects TRBV28 to TRBJ2-7, with D perhaps being TRBD1 or TRBD2 (5 bases each). The TCR originated in a child younger than 10 with inherited bone marrow failure, due to receive a stem cell transplant. The CDR3 DNA reads TGTGCCAGCAGTTTCCTTGCCGGGGACCCATCCGAGCAGTACTTC. It encodes CASSFLAGDPSEQYF.